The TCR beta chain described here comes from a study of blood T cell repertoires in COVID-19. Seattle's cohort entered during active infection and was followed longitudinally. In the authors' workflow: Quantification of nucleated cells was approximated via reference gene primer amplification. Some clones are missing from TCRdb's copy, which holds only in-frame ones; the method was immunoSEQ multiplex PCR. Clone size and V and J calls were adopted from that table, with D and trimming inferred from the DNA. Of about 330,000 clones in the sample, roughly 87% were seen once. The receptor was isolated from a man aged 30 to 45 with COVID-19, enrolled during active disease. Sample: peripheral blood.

The CDR3 here is CASSGLAGRVNAETQYF. The CDR3 nucleotides read TGTGCCAGCAGCGGACTAGCGGGACGGGTTAACGCAGAGACCCAGTACTTC. The chain couples TRBV25-1 to TRBJ2-5, with 12 nucleotides matching TRBD2. Germline V gives CDR1 MGHDK, CDR2 SYGVNS. CDR3 length equals 17 residues. V dropped 6 bases and J dropped 4; count of bases not matched to a gene: 12.